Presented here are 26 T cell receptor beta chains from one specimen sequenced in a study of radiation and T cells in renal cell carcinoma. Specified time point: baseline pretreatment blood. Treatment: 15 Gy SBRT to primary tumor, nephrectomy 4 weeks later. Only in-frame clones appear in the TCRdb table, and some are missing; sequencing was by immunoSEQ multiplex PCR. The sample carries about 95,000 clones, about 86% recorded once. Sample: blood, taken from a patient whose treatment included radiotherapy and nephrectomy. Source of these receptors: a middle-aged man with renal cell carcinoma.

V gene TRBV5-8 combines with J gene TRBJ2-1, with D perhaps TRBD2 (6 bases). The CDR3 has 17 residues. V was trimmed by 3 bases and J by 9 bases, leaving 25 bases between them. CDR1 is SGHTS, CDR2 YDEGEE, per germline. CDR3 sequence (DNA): TGTGCCAGCAGCTCGCGCGTGGGCGGGGTCACGGTTGGTGAGCAGTTCTTC. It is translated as CASSSRVGGVTVGEQFF.

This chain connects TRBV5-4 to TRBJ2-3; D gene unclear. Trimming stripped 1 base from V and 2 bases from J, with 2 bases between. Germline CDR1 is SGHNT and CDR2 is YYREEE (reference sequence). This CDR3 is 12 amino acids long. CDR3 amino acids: CASSLPTDTQYF. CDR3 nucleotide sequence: TGTGCCAGCAGCTTGCCCACAGATACGCAGTATTTT.

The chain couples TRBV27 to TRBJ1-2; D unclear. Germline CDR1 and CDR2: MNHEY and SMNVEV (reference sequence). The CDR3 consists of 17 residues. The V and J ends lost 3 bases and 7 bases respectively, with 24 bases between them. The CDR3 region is CASSLRSSDRRERGYTF. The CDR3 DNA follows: TGTGCCAGCAGTTTGCGATCGTCTGACCGTAGGGAGCGTGGCTACACCTTC.

CDR3 sequence reads: CASSWTYYQETQYF. The CDR3 nucleotides are TGTGCCAGCAGCTGGACCTACTACCAAGAGACCCAGTACTTC. This chain joins TRBV11-2 and TRBJ2-5; D is uncertain. CDR3 size: 14 residues. V was cut by 4 bases and J by 0 bases, with 9 bases left in between. Germline CDR1 reads SGHAT; CDR2 reads FQNNGV.

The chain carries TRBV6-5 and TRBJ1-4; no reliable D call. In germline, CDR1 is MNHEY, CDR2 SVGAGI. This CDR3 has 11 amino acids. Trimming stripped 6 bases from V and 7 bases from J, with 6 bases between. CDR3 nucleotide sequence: TGTGCCAGCAGAAACTCTGAAAAACTGTTTTTT. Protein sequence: CASRNSEKLFF.

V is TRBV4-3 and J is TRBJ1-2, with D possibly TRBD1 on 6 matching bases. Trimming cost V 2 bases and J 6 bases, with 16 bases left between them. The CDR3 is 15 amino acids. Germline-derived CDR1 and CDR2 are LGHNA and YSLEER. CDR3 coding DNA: TGCGCCAGCAGCCAACAGGGGCAGAGGGACGATGGCTACACCTTC. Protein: CASSQQGQRDDGYTF.

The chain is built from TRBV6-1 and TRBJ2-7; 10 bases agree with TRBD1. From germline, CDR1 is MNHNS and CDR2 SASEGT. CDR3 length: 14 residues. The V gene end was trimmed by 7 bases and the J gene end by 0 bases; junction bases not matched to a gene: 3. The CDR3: CASTRTGGSYEQYF. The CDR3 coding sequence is TGTGCCAGCACCCGGACAGGGGGCTCCTACGAGCAGTACTTC.

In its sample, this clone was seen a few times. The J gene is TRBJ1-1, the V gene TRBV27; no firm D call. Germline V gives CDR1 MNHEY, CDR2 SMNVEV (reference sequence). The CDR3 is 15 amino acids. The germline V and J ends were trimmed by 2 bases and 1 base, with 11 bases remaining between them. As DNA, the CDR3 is TGTGCCAGCAGTTTAAAGTGGCGGGAGAACACTGAAGCTTTCTTT. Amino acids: CASSLKWRENTEAFF.

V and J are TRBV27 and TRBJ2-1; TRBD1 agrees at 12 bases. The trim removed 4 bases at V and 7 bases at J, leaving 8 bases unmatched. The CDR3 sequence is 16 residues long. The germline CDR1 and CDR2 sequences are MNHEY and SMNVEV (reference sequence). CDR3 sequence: CASSSRGQGAWNEQFF. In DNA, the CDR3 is TGTGCCAGCAGTTCTAGGGGACAGGGGGCCTGGAATGAGCAGTTCTTC.

CDR3 nucleotide sequence: TGCGCCAGCAGCCTGCCGGAAACAGATACGCAGTATTTT. Encoded protein: CASSLPETDTQYF. The chain carries TRBV5-1 and TRBJ2-3; D gene unclear. With 4 bases removed from V and 3 bases from J, the gap between germline ends came to 9 bases. The germline V gene encodes CDR1 SGHRS and CDR2 YFSETQ. This CDR3 is 13 amino acids long.

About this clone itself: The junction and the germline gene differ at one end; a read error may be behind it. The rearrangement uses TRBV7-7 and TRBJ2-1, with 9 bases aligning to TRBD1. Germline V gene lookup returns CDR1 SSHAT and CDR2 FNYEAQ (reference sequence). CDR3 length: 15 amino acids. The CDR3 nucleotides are TGTGCTAGCAGCTCCAGACAGGGGGGATACAATGAGCAGTTCTTC. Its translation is CASSSRQGGYNEQFF.

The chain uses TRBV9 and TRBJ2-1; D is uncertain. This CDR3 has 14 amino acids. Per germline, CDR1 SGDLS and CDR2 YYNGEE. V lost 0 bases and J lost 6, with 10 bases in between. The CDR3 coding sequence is TGTGCCAGCAGCGTAGCCGGCCAGAGCAATGAGCAGTTCTTC. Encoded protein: CASSVAGQSNEQFF.

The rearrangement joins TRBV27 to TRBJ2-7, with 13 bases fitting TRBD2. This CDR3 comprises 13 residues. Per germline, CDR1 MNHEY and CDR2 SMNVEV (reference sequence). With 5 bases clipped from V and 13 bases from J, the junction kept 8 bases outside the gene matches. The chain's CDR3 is CASSGLAGALTYF. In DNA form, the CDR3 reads TGTGCCAGCAGTGGACTAGCGGGAGCATTGACTTACTTC.

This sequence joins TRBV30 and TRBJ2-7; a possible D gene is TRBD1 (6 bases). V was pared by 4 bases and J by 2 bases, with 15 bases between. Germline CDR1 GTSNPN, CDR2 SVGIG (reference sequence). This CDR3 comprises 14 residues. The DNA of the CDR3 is TGTGCCTGGAATACCGGGACATATACCTACGAGCAGTACTTC. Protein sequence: CAWNTGTYTYEQYF.

DNA for the CDR3: TGTGCCAGTAGCCCTAAAAGCTCTGGAAACACCATATATTTT. Translating it yields CASSPKSSGNTIYF. The V and J genes are TRBV19 and TRBJ1-3; D unresolved. V lost 6 bases and J 0 bases, leaving 9 bases between the germline ends. Germline V gene sequence: CDR1 LNHDA, CDR2 SQIVND (reference sequence). The CDR3 totals 14 residues.

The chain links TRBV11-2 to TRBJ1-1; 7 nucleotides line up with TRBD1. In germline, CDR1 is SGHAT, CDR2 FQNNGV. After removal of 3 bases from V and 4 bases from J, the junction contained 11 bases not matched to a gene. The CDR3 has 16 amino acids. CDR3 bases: TGTGCCAGCAGCTTTTTGGGACAGTCGACAGGCACTGAAGCTTTCTTT. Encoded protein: CASSFLGQSTGTEAFF.

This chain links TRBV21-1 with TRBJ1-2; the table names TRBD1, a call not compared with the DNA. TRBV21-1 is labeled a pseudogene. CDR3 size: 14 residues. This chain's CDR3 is CASSKGTVNYGYTF. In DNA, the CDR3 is TGTGCCAGCAGCAAAGGGACAGTTAACTATGGCTACACCTTC.

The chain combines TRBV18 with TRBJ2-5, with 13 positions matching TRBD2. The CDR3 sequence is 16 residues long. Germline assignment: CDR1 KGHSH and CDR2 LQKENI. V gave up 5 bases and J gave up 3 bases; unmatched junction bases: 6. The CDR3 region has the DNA TGTGCCAGCTCAGACGGACTAGCGGGGGAGGAAGAGACCCAGTACTTC. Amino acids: CASSDGLAGEEETQYF.

The DNA for the CDR3 is TGCAGCGCAGATGGACAGGACTATGGCTACACCTTC. It encodes CSADGQDYGYTF. The chain links TRBV29-1 to TRBJ1-2; 7 bases are a match to TRBD1. The CDR3 covers 12 residues. In germline, CDR1 is SQVTM, CDR2 ANQGSEA. V gave up 7 bases and J gave up 3 bases; unmatched junction bases: 5. Drawing the rest from reference TRBV29-1 and TRBJ1-2, the complete variable domain is SAVISQKPSRDICQRGTSLTIQCQVDSQVTMMFWYRQQPGQSLTLIATANQGSEATYESGFVIDKFPISRPNLTFSTLTVSNMSPEDSSIYLCSADGQDYGYTFGSGTRLTVV.

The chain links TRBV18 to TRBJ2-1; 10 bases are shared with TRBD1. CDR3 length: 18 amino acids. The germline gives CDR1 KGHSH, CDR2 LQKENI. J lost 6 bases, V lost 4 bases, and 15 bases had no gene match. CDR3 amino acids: CASSLEYSGTGDRNEQFF. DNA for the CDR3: TGTGCCAGCTCACTTGAGTACTCCGGGACAGGGGATCGCAATGAGCAGTTCTTC.

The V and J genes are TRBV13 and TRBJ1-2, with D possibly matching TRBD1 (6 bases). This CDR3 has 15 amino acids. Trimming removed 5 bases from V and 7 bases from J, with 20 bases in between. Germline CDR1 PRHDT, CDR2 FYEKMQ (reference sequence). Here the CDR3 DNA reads TGTGCCAGCAGCACAGGGTCGAAGGGATGGGGTGGCTACACCTTC. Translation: CASSTGSKGWGGYTF.

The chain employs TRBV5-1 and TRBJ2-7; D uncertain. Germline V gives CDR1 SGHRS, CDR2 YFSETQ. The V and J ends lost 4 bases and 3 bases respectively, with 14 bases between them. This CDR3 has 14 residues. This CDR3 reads CASSPRTVGYEQYF. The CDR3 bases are TGCGCCAGCAGCCCGCGGACCGTCGGCTACGAGCAGTACTTC.

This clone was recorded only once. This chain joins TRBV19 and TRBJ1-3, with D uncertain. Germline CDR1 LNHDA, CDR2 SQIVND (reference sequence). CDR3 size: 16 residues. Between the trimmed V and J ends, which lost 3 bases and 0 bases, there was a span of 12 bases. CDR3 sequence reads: CASSIGVGISGNTIYF. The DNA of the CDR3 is TGTGCCAGTAGTATTGGTGTCGGTATCTCTGGAAACACCATATATTTT.

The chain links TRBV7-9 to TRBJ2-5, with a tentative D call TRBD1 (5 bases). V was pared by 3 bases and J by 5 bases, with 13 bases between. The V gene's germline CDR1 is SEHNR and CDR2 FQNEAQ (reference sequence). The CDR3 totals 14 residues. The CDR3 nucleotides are TGTGCCAGCAGCTTCGTAGGGGCCGGGGAGACCCAGTACTTC. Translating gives CASSFVGAGETQYF.

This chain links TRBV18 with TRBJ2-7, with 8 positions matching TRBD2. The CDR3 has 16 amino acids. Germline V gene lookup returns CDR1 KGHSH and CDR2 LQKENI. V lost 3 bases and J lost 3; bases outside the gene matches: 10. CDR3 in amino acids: CASSPQGLGTSYEQYF. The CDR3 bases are TGTGCCAGCTCACCCCAGGGCCTCGGGACTAGCTACGAGCAGTACTTC.

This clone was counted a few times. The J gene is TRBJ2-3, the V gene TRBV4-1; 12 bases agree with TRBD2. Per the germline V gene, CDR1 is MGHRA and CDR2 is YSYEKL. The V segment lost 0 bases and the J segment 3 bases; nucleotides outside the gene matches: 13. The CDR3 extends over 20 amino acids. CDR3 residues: CASSQDRRLAGGRGTDTQYF. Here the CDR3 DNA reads TGCGCCAGCAGCCAAGATCGACGGCTAGCGGGGGGGCGAGGTACAGATACGCAGTATTTT.